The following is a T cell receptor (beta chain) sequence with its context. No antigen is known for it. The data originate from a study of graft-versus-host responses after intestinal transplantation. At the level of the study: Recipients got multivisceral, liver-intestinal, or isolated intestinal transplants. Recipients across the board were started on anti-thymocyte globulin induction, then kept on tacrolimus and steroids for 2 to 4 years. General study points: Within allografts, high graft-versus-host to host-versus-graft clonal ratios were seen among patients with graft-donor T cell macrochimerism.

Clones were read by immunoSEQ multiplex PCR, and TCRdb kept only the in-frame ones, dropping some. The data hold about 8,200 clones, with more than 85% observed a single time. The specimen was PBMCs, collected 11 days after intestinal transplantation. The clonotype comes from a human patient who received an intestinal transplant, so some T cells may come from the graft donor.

The CDR3 coding sequence is TGTGCCAGTAGTATAGGCCCCGGAGACTACGAGCAGTACTTC. This translates into CASSIGPGDYEQYF. This chain connects TRBV19 to TRBJ2-7, with D uncertain. Trimming pared 1 base from V and 3 bases from J, leaving 10 bases between. Germline lookup yields CDR1 LNHDA and CDR2 SQIVND (reference sequence). CDR3 length equals 14 residues.